This T cell receptor (beta chain) was found in a study of technical replicates of blood from a few donors. V shed 5 bases and J shed 4 bases, with 17 bases lying between them. CDR1 is MDHEN, CDR2 SYDVKM, per germline. The CDR3 extends over 15 amino acids. Sequencing was performed with immunoSEQ multiplex PCR; in TCRdb, only in-frame clones are kept and a portion is missing. The repertoire holds some 75,000 clones, with 90% to 98% as singletons. The rearrangement uses TRBV28 and TRBJ1-1; D may be TRBD1 (5 bases). The sample taken for sequencing was T cells isolated from PBMCs. The sequence was obtained from a human donor in good health. CDR3 sequence: CASSPPLGGVTEAFF. The CDR3 DNA follows: TGTGCCAGCAGTCCCCCCCTTGGGGGGGTCACTGAAGCTTTCTTT.